The source of this T cell receptor beta chain is a study of T-cell memory formation after mild COVID-19. General study results and limits: The finding that pre-infection memory included some responding clones suggested that cross-reactive memory joined. Confirmation of SARS-CoV-2 specificity was lacking for second-wave clones peaking day 37. Clones which contracted sat mainly in CM and EM if CD4+, and in EMRA if CD8+.

This clonotype was counted only a few times. Its antigen is not known. With V trimmed by 8 bases and J by 2 bases, 10 bases remained unmatched. CDR1 is LGHDT, CDR2 YNNKEL, per germline (reference sequence). The CDR3 covers 16 residues. Using constant-segment primers, 5'RACE produced TCR alpha and TCR beta cDNA libraries carrying sample barcodes and UMIs. TCRdb used MiXCR to reprocess the 5' RACE reads, holding one entry per CDR3 protein. The sample yields 580,000 or so distinct CDR3 sequences, roughly 17% seen once. The receptor was derived from an adult woman who had mild COVID-19 (a few samples of this study predate the infection). Cell type and time point are not known. The specimen was PBMCs or a T cell subset sorted from them (not recorded which). The chain links TRBV3-1 to TRBJ2-7, with 12 bases lining up with TRBD2. CDR3 amino acids: CASSASGGARTYEQYF. CDR3 coding DNA: TGTGCCAGCTCAGCTAGCGGGGGGGCTCGTACCTACGAGCAGTACTTC.